This TCR beta chain emerged from a study of T cell changes during pregnancy in multiple sclerosis (dated by TCRdb to the late 2010s). Turning to the overall study: The study looked at changes in the T cell repertoire across pregnancy in women with multiple sclerosis.

The library was built by means of the immunoSEQ multiplex PCR assay. Held by TCRdb, this immuneACCESS table contains in-frame sequences only and omits some clones. Under half of the omission traces to an unresolved V gene where checked; the cause of the rest is unknown. The sample contains approximately 50,000 clones, approximately 94% of them found a single time. More than 0.25% of the sample is in the top ten clones. To note about this clone: The antigen it recognizes is unknown. No much larger clone is present one base from it, and per-base qualities are unavailable.

Reading from cysteine to phenylalanine, the CDR3 counts 12 amino acids. CDR3 DNA only is kept here, 36 bases in frame from base 1. The germline V gene gives CDR1 as SNHLY and CDR2 as FYNNEI. V loses 4 bases, J loses 13 bases, and the germline ends lie 16 bases apart. Here the sequenced sample was CD4+ T cells from peripheral blood mononuclear cells, taken in the third trimester of pregnancy. This TCR was recovered from a female donor with multiple sclerosis, enrolled in a pregnancy study. Rearrangement joined TRBV2 to TRBJ1-1, with the identity of the D gene unclear. The CDR3 sequence is CASSARGSPGFF. The nucleotides read TGTGCCAGCAGTGCTCGAGGGTCCCCAGGTTTCTTT.